A single sample is the source of the 12 T cell receptor beta chains below, sequenced in a study of CD8+ T cells in alopecia areata. It was cDNA, reverse transcribed from extracted RNA, that served as the sequencing template. Repertoires were generated with immunoSEQ multiplex PCR, while TCRdb's copy carries only in-frame clones and drops some. The profile shows some 210,000 clones, 57% of them singletons. The specimen comprised CD4+ T cells sorted from blood, sampled at week 0. These receptors originate from a human donor with alopecia areata.

The chain links TRBV7-9 to TRBJ1-1; D may be TRBD1 (6 bases). The germline CDR1 and CDR2 sequences are SEHNR and FQNEAQ (reference sequence). The CDR3 has 15 residues. Between the trimmed V and J ends, which lost 3 bases and 0 bases, there was a span of 11 bases. This chain's CDR3 is CASSFSRGVNTEAFF. The CDR3 nucleotides are TGTGCCAGCAGCTTCTCGAGGGGGGTGAACACTGAAGCTTTCTTT.

This clone has only a few counts. CDR3 amino acids: CASSRGRGETQYF. CDR3 nucleotides: TGTGCCAGCAGCCGGGGCCGGGGAGAGACCCAGTACTTC. This rearrangement joins TRBV9 to TRBJ2-5, with D perhaps assigned TRBD1 or TRBD2 (5 bases each). This CDR3 is built from 13 residues. V lost 4 bases to trimming and J lost 4 bases, with 11 bases between them. Per the germline V gene, CDR1 is SGDLS and CDR2 is YYNGEE.

CDR3 sequence reads: CATSRAAGGAGGYTF. As DNA, the CDR3 is TGTGCCACCAGCAGAGCAGCAGGGGGCGCGGGAGGCTACACCTTC. The chain recombines TRBV15 with TRBJ1-2; 8 bases line up with TRBD1. The CDR3 contains 15 residues. V shed 1 base, J shed 8 bases, and the junction held 9 bases outside the gene matches. Looked up from germline, CDR1 is LNHNV and CDR2 is YYDKDF (reference sequence).

This rearrangement joins TRBV5-1 to TRBJ2-5; 12 nucleotides agree with TRBD2. J gave up 1 base and V 4 bases, and 5 bases lay outside the gene matches. The CDR3 loop spans 16 amino acids. The V gene's germline CDR1 is SGHRS and CDR2 YFSETQ. Here the CDR3 reads CASSKGLAGSQETQYF. The CDR3, as DNA: TGCGCCAGCAGCAAAGGACTAGCGGGAAGCCAAGAGACCCAGTACTTC.

This rearrangement joins TRBV20-1 to TRBJ1-2, with D possibly being TRBD1 (5 bases). Germline CDR1 and CDR2: DFQATT and SNEGSKA (reference sequence). CDR3 length: 10 amino acids. V gave up 5 bases and J gave up 8 bases, with 9 bases separating them. The CDR3 coding sequence is TGCAGTGCTTCAGGGAAGGGCTACACCTTC. This sequence encodes CSASGKGYTF.

This CDR3 is CASSQDPAGGYSPLHF. As DNA, the CDR3 is TGCGCCAGCAGCCAAGACCCTGCAGGGGGCTATTCACCCCTCCACTTT. The chain joins TRBV4-1 to TRBJ1-6; 8 bases are a match to TRBD1. Trimming at V came to 0 bases and at J to 8 bases, leaving 6 bases not matched to a gene. Per the germline V gene, CDR1 is MGHRA and CDR2 is YSYEKL. CDR3 size: 16 residues.

The rearrangement uses TRBV7-9 and TRBJ1-1; tentative D call: TRBD1 (6 bases). Germline V gene sequence: CDR1 SEHNR, CDR2 FQNEAQ (reference sequence). The CDR3 length is 14 residues. V gave up 6 bases and J gave up 0 bases, with 11 bases separating them. This CDR3 is CASRSTGLNTEAFF. The CDR3 bases are TGTGCCAGCAGATCGACAGGCCTGAACACTGAAGCTTTCTTT.

This chain connects TRBV27 to TRBJ2-5; D is undetermined. Germline assignment: CDR1 MNHEY and CDR2 SMNVEV (reference sequence). Trimming took off 1 base at V and 5 bases at J, with 8 bases between the two ends. The CDR3 is made up of 13 amino acids. CDR3 sequence (DNA): TGTGCCAGCAGTTTATACCTCCGGGAGACCCAGTACTTC. It encodes CASSLYLRETQYF.

The J gene is TRBJ2-7, the V gene TRBV30; TRBD2 aligns across 8 bases. With 0 bases clipped from V and 7 bases from J, the junction kept 8 bases outside the gene matches. The CDR3 length is 14 residues. Per germline, CDR1 GTSNPN and CDR2 SVGIG (reference sequence). As DNA, the CDR3 is TGTGCCTGGAGTGTACTCAGCGGGAGAAGGGAGCAGTACTTC. The encoded protein is CAWSVLSGRREQYF.

This chain connects TRBV15 to TRBJ2-7; maybe TRBD1 (6 bases). This CDR3 is built from 16 residues. Germline V gene sequence: CDR1 LNHNV, CDR2 YYDKDF (reference sequence). V gave up 2 bases and J gave up 1 base, with 15 bases separating them. The DNA for the CDR3 is TGTGCCACCAGCAGATCCTCCGGGACACCTTCCTACGAGCAGTACTTC. Translated, it gives CATSRSSGTPSYEQYF. Complete variable domain (other parts from reference TRBV15 and TRBJ2-7): DAMVIQNPRYQVTQFGKPVTLSCSQTLNHNVMYWYQQKSSQAPKLLFHYYDKDFNNEADTPDNFQSRRPNTSFCFLDIRSPGLGDTAMYLCATSRSSGTPSYEQYFGPGTRLTVT.

The V call is TRBV30, the J call TRBJ2-1; 12 bases line up with TRBD2. The CDR3 is 16 residues long. CDR1 is GTSNPN, CDR2 SVGIG, per germline (reference sequence). With V trimmed by 1 base and J by 4 bases, 5 bases remained unmatched. In DNA form, the CDR3 reads TGTGCCTGGAGTGGTCTAGCGGGAGGGCCTTACAATGAGCAGTTCTTC. Its protein is CAWSGLAGGPYNEQFF.

Details on this clone: A read error is possible here, since a much larger clone lies one base away. The CDR3 DNA is TGTGCCAGCAGTCGGACAGGGAACACTGAAGCTTTCTTT. It is translated as CASSRTGNTEAFF. The J gene is TRBJ1-1, the V gene TRBV6-6; TRBD1 agrees at 7 bases. The V gene's germline CDR1 is MNHNY and CDR2 SVGAGI (reference sequence). CDR3 length equals 13 residues. V shed 5 bases, J shed 1 base, and the junction held 1 base outside the gene matches.